These 29 T cell receptor beta chains were all obtained from the same sample, sequenced in a study of T cells in Graves' hyperthyroidism and ophthalmopathy. Researchers took RNA transcripts and amplified the TCR beta CDR3 regions from them. The HTBI set primed first-round TCR CDR3 RT-PCR. Each CDR3 protein gets one entry after TCRdb re-called the multiplex PCR reads with MiXCR. The sample yields about 640,000 distinct CDR3 sequences, around 13% seen once. Material: blood. These receptors all come from a woman aged 50 to 65 with Graves' ophthalmopathy.

This clonotype was counted only a few times. This chain's CDR3 is CASSYRRQIGQSDSPLHF. The CDR3 DNA reads TGTGCCAGCAGCTACCGGCGGCAAATAGGACAGTCCGATTCACCCCTCCACTTT. This chain links TRBV7-9 with TRBJ1-6, with a possible D match to TRBD1 (6 bases). V lost 4 bases and J lost 8, with 24 bases in between. The CDR3 length is 18 residues. In germline, CDR1 is SEHNR, CDR2 FQNEAQ (reference sequence).

The chain combines TRBV6-1 with TRBJ1-2; D remains ambiguous. V shed 8 bases and J shed 8 bases, with 15 bases lying between them. Germline CDR1 reads MNHNS; CDR2 reads SASEGT. This CDR3 has 12 residues. The CDR3 DNA reads as TGTGCCAGCCGGATTGGGGTCTGGGGCTACACCTTC. As protein: CASRIGVWGYTF.

Only a few counts were recorded for this clonotype. The genes are TRBV10-3 and TRBJ2-1, with 12 bases identical to TRBD2. The CDR3 consists of 15 residues. Germline-derived CDR1 and CDR2 are ENHRY and SYGVKD. J was trimmed by 5 bases and V by 6 bases; bases with no gene match: 5. In DNA, the CDR3 is TGTGCCATCAGCAGACTAGCGGGAGCCAACAATGAGCAGTTCTTC. Its protein is CAISRLAGANNEQFF.

This rearrangement joins TRBV4-1 to TRBJ2-3; no clear D gene. With 4 bases removed from V and 0 bases from J, the gap between germline ends came to 14 bases. CDR3 length: 16 residues. CDR1 and CDR2 from the germline V gene are MGHRA and YSYEKL. The CDR3 reads CASSPGVATSTDTQYF. The CDR3 bases are TGCGCCAGCAGCCCGGGTGTTGCGACTAGCACAGATACGCAGTATTTT.

V usage is TRBV20-1 and J usage is TRBJ2-1, with TRBD1 as a possible D gene (5 bases). Germline loops: CDR1 DFQATT, CDR2 SNEGSKA (reference sequence). The CDR3 consists of 12 residues. CDR3 sequence (DNA): TGCGGGGCCGTCCCTTCCTACAATGAGCAGTTCTTC. Its protein is CGAVPSYNEQFF.

This clonotype was seen at least ten times. The chain is built from TRBV11-2 and TRBJ2-7; 11 bases map to TRBD2. The CDR3 is 15 amino acids. The V and J ends lost 2 bases and 2 bases, in that order; junction bases with no gene match: 2. In germline, CDR1 is SGHAT, CDR2 FQNNGV. The CDR3 sequence: CASSLLAGGAYEQYF. CDR3 coding DNA: TGTGCCAGCAGCTTACTAGCGGGAGGAGCCTACGAGCAGTACTTC.

This sequence joins TRBV19 and TRBJ1-1, with D maybe TRBD1 (5 bases). The CDR3 totals 11 residues. CDR1 and CDR2 (germline): LNHDA, SQIVND (reference sequence). V shed 7 bases and J shed 4 bases, with 7 bases lying between them. CDR3 loop: CASNGGTEAFF. DNA of the CDR3: TGTGCCAGTAACGGGGGCACTGAAGCTTTCTTT.

The chain couples TRBV5-4 to TRBJ1-2; TRBD1 agrees at 8 bases. The CDR3 totals 14 residues. Germline CDR1 SGHNT, CDR2 YYREEE (reference sequence). Germline trimming cut 3 bases from V and 4 bases from J; bases unmatched to any gene: 5. CDR3 DNA: TGTGCCAGCAGCTCGGGACAGGTGGCCTATGGCTACACCTTC. Translating gives CASSSGQVAYGYTF.

This clonotype was detected ten times or more. The chain carries TRBV28 and TRBJ1-1; D unresolved. CDR1 is MDHEN, CDR2 SYDVKM, per germline. Trimming left V 6 bases short and J 3 bases short, with 14 bases between. The CDR3 loop spans 14 amino acids. As DNA, the CDR3 is TGTGCCAGCAGCTTCACAACCCTGTACACTGAAGCTTTCTTT. Translated, it gives CASSFTTLYTEAFF.

The chain recombines TRBV29-1 with TRBJ2-2, with D maybe TRBD1 (6 bases). V lost 5 bases, J lost 1 base, and 14 bases lay in between. From germline, CDR1 is SQVTM and CDR2 ANQGSEA. CDR3 length equals 15 residues. The CDR3 nucleotides are TGCAGCGTTCAATCCTGGACAGAGAACACCGGGGAGCTGTTTTTT. As protein: CSVQSWTENTGELFF.

This clonotype was picked up a small number of times. The chain carries TRBV15 and TRBJ1-5, with 7 bases fitting TRBD1. V shed 5 bases, J shed 3 bases, and the junction held 7 bases outside the gene matches. The length of the CDR3 is 15 residues. CDR1 and CDR2 (germline): LNHNV, YYDKDF (reference sequence). The CDR3 region has the DNA TGTGCCACCAGCCGAAGCAGGGGGAACAATCAGCCCCAGCATTTT. Amino acid sequence: CATSRSRGNNQPQHF.

There are a few counts of this clonotype. J is TRBJ1-6 and V is TRBV24-1; possibly TRBD1 for D (6 bases). V was shortened by 2 bases and J by 7 bases, with 11 bases between the two germline ends. Germline CDR1 is KGHDR and CDR2 is SFDVKD. The CDR3 contains 15 residues. CDR3 nucleotides: TGTGCCACCAGTGATTCCGACAGGCTGAATTCACCCCTCCACTTT. It translates to CATSDSDRLNSPLHF.

J is TRBJ2-5 and V is TRBV6-2 or TRBV6-3, with D uncertain. The CDR3 totals 12 residues. Germline lookup yields CDR1 MNHEY and CDR2 SVGEGT. The germline V and J ends were trimmed by 7 bases and 3 bases, with 9 bases remaining between them. The CDR3 region is CASNYGEETQYF. The CDR3 DNA reads TGTGCCAGCAATTATGGTGAAGAGACCCAGTACTTC.

A remark on this clonotype: Possible read error: a much larger clone is one base away. CDR3: CASSVSGTGNEQYF. CDR3 in DNA: TGTGCCAGCAGCGTATCCGGGACAGGGAACGAGCAGTACTTC. This rearrangement joins TRBV9 to TRBJ2-7; 9 bases align to TRBD1. The CDR3 has 14 residues. The germline V gene has CDR1 SGDLS and CDR2 YYNGEE. The V segment lost 1 base and the J segment 5 bases; nucleotides outside the gene matches: 4.

In its sample, this clonotype was seen a few times. This chain connects TRBV28 to TRBJ2-5; D remains unclear. The CDR3 has 14 residues. Trimming cost V 5 bases and J 2 bases, with 12 bases left between them. From germline, CDR1 is MDHEN and CDR2 SYDVKM. The CDR3 sequence is CASSDLAKQETQYF. The DNA for the CDR3 is TGTGCCAGCAGTGACTTGGCGAAACAAGAGACCCAGTACTTC.

This clonotype was detected ten times or more. The CDR3 sequence is CASSPAYASGPGELFF. CDR3 sequence (DNA): TGTGCCAGCTCACCAGCCTATGCTAGCGGCCCCGGGGAGCTGTTTTTT. The gene calls are TRBV18 and TRBJ2-2; 7 bases agree with TRBD2. The CDR3 has 16 amino acids. V lost 2 bases and J lost 6; bases outside the gene matches: 9. The V gene's germline CDR1 is KGHSH and CDR2 LQKENI.

The CDR3 bases are TGTGCCAGCAGTTTGATGGGGGCGTTTGATACGCAGTATTTT. Encoded protein: CASSLMGAFDTQYF. This chain connects TRBV12-3 or TRBV12-4 to TRBJ2-3; D perhaps matches TRBD1 (6 bases). V was shortened by 3 bases and J by 6 bases, with 13 bases between the two germline ends. This CDR3 spans 14 amino acids.

This clonotype was observed at least ten times. This sequence joins TRBV7-9 and TRBJ2-1, with 7 bases lining up with TRBD1. There are 15 residues in the CDR3. Trimming cost V 2 bases and J 5 bases; bases outside gene matches: 6. Germline V gene lookup returns CDR1 SEHNR and CDR2 FQNEAQ (reference sequence). Here the CDR3 reads CASSLTGQPDNEQFF. CDR3 bases: TGTGCCAGCAGCTTAACGGGACAGCCCGACAATGAGCAGTTCTTC.

Ten or more counts support this clonotype. This chain connects TRBV10-3 to TRBJ2-1; TRBD2 agrees at 9 bases. Germline lookup yields CDR1 ENHRY and CDR2 SYGVKD. J lost 9 bases, V lost 10 bases, and 16 bases had no gene match. This CDR3 is 15 amino acids long. CDR3 in DNA: TGTGCCACCAGGGAACCTAGCGGGAAAGTATCTGAGCAGTTCTTC. Translation: CATREPSGKVSEQFF.

The chain uses TRBV11-2 and TRBJ2-1; 8 nucleotides align to TRBD2. Germline V gives CDR1 SGHAT, CDR2 FQNNGV. V gave up 5 bases and J gave up 15 bases; unmatched junction bases: 12. CDR3 length equals 13 residues. The CDR3 sequence is CASSLPRGLVWFF. DNA of the CDR3: TGTGCCAGCAGCCTCCCCCGGGGACTAGTCTGGTTCTTC.

This clonotype was detected ten times or more. The chain combines TRBV12-3 or TRBV12-4 with TRBJ1-1; 7 nucleotides align to TRBD1. Losses at the gene ends were 6 bases for V and 4 bases for J; bases not matched to a gene: 8. The CDR3 runs to 14 residues. CDR3 loop: CASRKNRGGTEAFF. In DNA, the CDR3 is TGTGCCAGCAGAAAGAACAGGGGTGGCACTGAAGCTTTCTTT.

As DNA, the CDR3 is TGCGCCAGCAGCCAAGTTTTGGGACTAGCGGGAGGCAATGAGCAGTTCTTC. Translated: CASSQVLGLAGGNEQFF. J is TRBJ2-1 and V is TRBV4-3, with 15 bases identical to TRBD2. Unmatched junction bases numbered 4, after V lost 1 base and J lost 6 bases. The CDR3 sequence is 17 residues long. Germline-derived CDR1 and CDR2 are LGHNA and YSLEER.

This clonotype was observed a handful of times. The rearrangement joins TRBV27 to TRBJ1-2, with D tentatively TRBD1 (6 bases). The V gene lost 6 bases and the J gene lost 3 bases, with 11 bases spanning the gap. Germline CDR1 reads MNHEY; CDR2 reads SMNVEV (reference sequence). CDR3 length: 13 residues. Written as DNA, the CDR3 is TGTGCCAGCAGGGACAGCGAAGACTATGGCTACACCTTC. Its protein is CASRDSEDYGYTF.

V is TRBV28 and J is TRBJ1-3, with 8 positions matching TRBD1. Germline assignment: CDR1 MDHEN and CDR2 SYDVKM. The CDR3 runs 15 residues. Trimming took 7 bases from V and 3 from J; bases not matched to a gene: 8. The CDR3 here is CASTPAGTGGNTIYF. CDR3 DNA sequence: TGTGCCAGCACCCCAGCCGGGACAGGTGGAAACACCATATATTTT.

This clonotype showed up many times. The chain couples TRBV24-1 to TRBJ2-7; 8 positions agree with TRBD1. The CDR3 is made up of 16 amino acids. The V gene's germline CDR1 is KGHDR and CDR2 SFDVKD. V lost 4 bases and J lost 3; bases outside the gene matches: 10. Here the CDR3 reads CATSDSGTGPYYEQYF. The CDR3 DNA reads TGTGCCACCAGTGACTCCGGGACAGGACCTTACTACGAGCAGTACTTC.

This clonotype showed up many times. This chain links TRBV7-6 with TRBJ2-5; TRBD2 aligns across 13 bases. CDR1 SGHVS and CDR2 FNYEAQ come from the germline V gene. Trimming removed 1 base from V and 4 bases from J; junction bases left unmatched: 3. This CDR3 contains 16 residues. Here the CDR3 DNA reads TGTGCCAGCAGCTTAGGGAGACTAGCGGGAGGAGAGACCCAGTACTTC. Amino acid sequence: CASSLGRLAGGETQYF. The entire variable domain, with the rest obtained from reference TRBV7-6 and TRBJ2-5, is as follows: GAGVSQSPRYKVTKRGQDVALRCDPISGHVSLYWYRQALGQGPEFLTYFNYEAQQDKSGLPNDRFSAERPEGSISTLTIQRTEQRDSAMYRCASSLGRLAGGETQYFGPGTRLLVL.

V is TRBV20-1 and J is TRBJ1-6, with D perhaps matching TRBD1 (5 bases). CDR3 size: 16 residues. The V and J ends lost 1 base and 7 bases respectively, with 17 bases between them. Germline assignment: CDR1 DFQATT and CDR2 SNEGSKA (reference sequence). CDR3 sequence (DNA): TGCAGTGCTAGAGGAGCAGGGCTTCCGGGGAATTCACCCCTCCACTTT. Protein sequence: CSARGAGLPGNSPLHF.

This clonotype occurred a few times. The CDR3: CASSQEGRVESYNEQFF. DNA for the CDR3: TGCGCCAGCAGCCAAGAGGGGCGGGTGGAGTCCTACAATGAGCAGTTCTTC. J is TRBJ2-1 and V is TRBV4-1; D could derive from TRBD1 or TRBD2 (5 bases each). The CDR3 consists of 17 residues. In germline, CDR1 is MGHRA, CDR2 YSYEKL. Trimming stripped 0 bases from V and 1 base from J, with 13 bases between.

This clonotype has only a few counts. CDR3 residues: CASSDRAKGYTF. The CDR3 DNA reads as TGTGCCAGCAGTGACAGGGCTAAAGGCTACACCTTC. The chain employs TRBV25-1 and TRBJ1-2, with D perhaps matching TRBD1 (5 bases). CDR3 size: 12 residues. V was clipped by 3 bases and J by 8 bases, with 10 bases between them. From germline, CDR1 is MGHDK and CDR2 SYGVNS.